These T cell receptor beta chains were read from a single sample in a study of T cells in localized non-small cell lung cancer. TCRdb keeps only in-frame clones here, not all; method: immunoSEQ multiplex PCR. The sample lists 33,000 or so clones; about four fifths were seen once. Here the sequenced sample was peripheral blood, taken before any cancer treatment. The origin of the receptors is a male donor aged 60 or over with stage III squamous cell lung carcinoma. The CDR3 runs from the conserved cysteine through the conserved F or W. The D gene is left open where the match is weak. Only some rows state a clone size, as once, few, many or a class for expanded clones.

15 | TRBD1 | medium-sized | TRBJ2-7 | TRBV6-1 | TGTGCCAGCAGTGAATGGGCAGGGGGTAGCTACGAGCAGTACTTC | CASSEWAGGSYEQYF
13 | TRBD1 | NA | TRBJ1-2 | TRBV30 | TGTGCCTGGGGACGGGACAGGCCCTATGGCTACACCTTC | CAWGRDRPYGYTF
15 | TRBD2 | NA | TRBJ2-5 | TRBV7-8 | TGTGCCAGCAGCTTAGCTAGCGGGAGGGCAGAGACCCAGTACTTC | CASSLASGRAETQYF
12 | NA | NA | TRBJ1-1 | TRBV7-2 | TGTGCCAGCAGCTTCACCAGGGTCGAAGCTTTCTTT | CASSFTRVEAFF
16 | TRBD1 | NA | TRBJ2-6 | TRBV30 | TGTGCCTGGAACCGGGACAGGGTGAGAGGGGCCAACGTCCTGACTTTC | CAWNRDRVRGANVLTF
15 | NA | NA | TRBJ1-1 | TRBV2 | TGTGCCAGCAGTCCGCGGACCAAGCTGATTACTGAAGCTTTCTTT | CASSPRTKLITEAFF
14 | NA | NA | TRBJ1-3 | TRBV9 | TGTGCCAGCAGCGTACGGAGTACTGGAAACACCATATATTTT | CASSVRSTGNTIYF
15 | TRBD1 | NA | TRBJ1-2 | TRBV7-2 | TGTGCCAGCAGCGAGGGACAGGGGGATCTCTATGGCTACACCTTC | CASSEGQGDLYGYTF
14 | TRBD1 | NA | TRBJ1-2 | TRBV7-8 | TGTGCCAGCAGCTTAGGACAGGGGAGCTATGGCTACACCTTC | CASSLGQGSYGYTF
16 | TRBD1 | NA | TRBJ1-1 | TRBV9 | TGTGCCAGCAGCGTCGGGACAGGCTCTTCCTACACTGAAGCTTTCTTT | CASSVGTGSSYTEAFF
17 | NA | few | TRBJ1-3 | TRBV9 | TGTGCCAGCAGCTTCACACCGGGAGGGGGCTCTGGAAACACCATATATTTT | CASSFTPGGGSGNTIYF
15 | NA | NA | TRBJ1-3 | TRBV30 | TGTGCCTGGAATGCTGACAGCCTTTTTGGAAACACCATATATTTT | CAWNADSLFGNTIYF
16 | TRBD1 | NA | TRBJ1-2 | TRBV5-5 | TGTGCCAGCAGCTTGGATTCAGGGGGCGCGGACTATGGCTACACCTTC | CASSLDSGGADYGYTF
13 | NA | NA | TRBJ1-6 | TRBV18 | TGTGCCAGCTCACCACCGTCGAATTCACCCCTCCACTTT | CASSPPSNSPLHF
13 | NA | NA | TRBJ1-2 | TRBV6-5 | TGTGCCAGCAGTCCCGACTCCCTGAGAGGCTACACCTTC | CASSPDSLRGYTF
15 | NA | NA | TRBJ1-4 | TRBV5-4 | TGTGCCAGCAGCGCCGGACTGTCAACTAATGAAAAACTGTTTTTT | CASSAGLSTNEKLFF
15 | TRBD2 | NA | TRBJ2-1 | TRBV5-1 | TGCGCCAGCAGCTTGTCTAGCGGACAAGGGAATGAGCAGTTCTTC | CASSLSSGQGNEQFF
14 | NA | NA | TRBJ2-1 | TRBV7-9 | TGTGCCAGCGCTTGGAGTATCTCCTACAATGAGCAGTTCTTC | CASAWSISYNEQFF
13 | TRBD1 | NA | TRBJ1-2 | TRBV9 | TGTGCCAGCAGCGCACAGGGGGCATCTGGCTACACCTTC | CASSAQGASGYTF
14 | TRBD1 | NA | TRBJ2-5 | TRBV19 | TGTGCCAGTACCCCAGGGACAGTCCAAGAGACCCAGTACTTC | CASTPGTVQETQYF
12 | TRBD1 | few | TRBJ1-2 | TRBV6-1 | TGTGCCAGCACTATGACAGGGCAGGTCTACACCTTC | CASTMTGQVYTF
13 | TRBD1 | few | TRBJ2-1 | TRBV7-2 | TGTGCCAGCAGCTTAGAGCAGGGGGTGGAGCAGTTCTTC | CASSLEQGVEQFF
14 | NA | once | TRBJ2-7 | TRBV5-1 | TGCGCCAGCAGCCCCGACGAGGAGCTCTACGAGCAGTACTTC | CASSPDEELYEQYF
18 | TRBD2 | NA | TRBJ2-5 | TRBV4-1 | TGCGCCAGCAGCCAGATCCCAAATCTAGCGGGGGGAGGGGAGACCCAGTACTTC | CASSQIPNLAGGGETQYF
13 | NA | NA | TRBJ1-1 | TRBV14 | TGTGCCAGCAGCCGACACATGTCCACTGAAGCTTTCTTT | CASSRHMSTEAFF
15 | NA | NA | TRBJ1-3 | TRBV7-2 | TGTGCCAGCAGCTTAGAAGGAGCCGGTGGAAACACCATATATTTT | CASSLEGAGGNTIYF
12 | NA | NA | TRBJ1-2 | TRBV30 | TGTGCCTGGAGTACGACAGACTATGGCTACACCTTC | CAWSTTDYGYTF
16 | TRBD1 | once | TRBJ1-4 | TRBV5-4 | TGTGCCAGCAGCTTGAAACAGGGGCCAGCTAATGAAAAACTGTTTTTT | CASSLKQGPANEKLFF
16 | TRBD1 | NA | TRBJ2-7 | TRBV6-1 | TGTGCCAGCAGTGACCAGGGCGGGACAGGGCTGTCAGAGCAGTACTTC | CASSDQGGTGLSEQYF
16 | TRBD2 | NA | TRBJ2-3 | TRBV5-1 | TGCGCCAGCAGCTTGGGTGGCGGGGGAATGACAGATACGCAGTATTTT | CASSLGGGGMTDTQYF
14 | NA | NA | TRBJ2-7 | TRBV19 | TGTGCCAGTAGTAAGCGCGGATCTTCCTACGAGCAGTACTTC | CASSKRGSSYEQYF
15 | NA | NA | TRBJ1-5 | TRBV5-8 | TGTGCCAGCAGCTTTACGGGGGGCGGCGGTCAGCCCCAGCATTTT | CASSFTGGGGQPQHF
13 | NA | NA | TRBJ2-5 | TRBV27 | TGTGCCAGCAGTTTTTCGAATCGCGCGACCCAGTACTTC | CASSFSNRATQYF
17 | TRBD2 | once | TRBJ2-1 | TRBV9 | TGTGCCAGCAGCGTAGAAAGTAGCGGGAGGGCGAGAGATGAGCAGTTCTTC | CASSVESSGRARDEQFF
15 | TRBD1 | NA | TRBJ2-7 | TRBV27 | TGTGCCAGCAGTTTCTCTGGACAGGGACCCTACGAGCAGTACTTC | CASSFSGQGPYEQYF
12 | NA | NA | TRBJ1-3 | TRBV11-2 | TGTGCCAGCAGATCCCAGGGAAACACCATATATTTT | CASRSQGNTIYF
13 | TRBD1 | few | TRBJ1-2 | TRBV30 | TGTGCCTGGAGGGACAGGGGCAGCTATGGCTACACCTTC | CAWRDRGSYGYTF
14 | NA | NA | TRBJ1-4 | TRBV2 | TGTGCCAGCAGTGACAGGCAGGGAGGAGAAAAACTGTTTTTT | CASSDRQGGEKLFF
12 | NA | NA | TRBJ2-7 | TRBV30 | TGTGCCTGGAGCCCCCCAGGATACGAGCAGTACTTC | CAWSPPGYEQYF
14 | NA | NA | TRBJ1-1 | TRBV29-1 | TGCAGCGTTGAAGGGAAGATTGGGGGGACTGAAGCTTTCTTT | CSVEGKIGGTEAFF
15 | TRBD1 | NA | TRBJ2-7 | TRBV7-6 | TGTGCCAGCAGCCCCGGGACAGGGGTTGTCGACGAGCAGTACTTC | CASSPGTGVVDEQYF
13 | NA | NA | TRBJ1-2 | TRBV5-1 | TGCGCCAGCAGCACCGACAGGCCTAATGGCTACACCTTC | CASSTDRPNGYTF
13 | NA | NA | TRBJ2-1 | TRBV29-1 | TGCAGCGTCGGGACGAACTCCTACAATGAGCAGTTCTTC | CSVGTNSYNEQFF
15 | NA | NA | TRBJ1-6 | TRBV5-1 | TGCGCCAGCAGCGGTGAGGGGGGGGATAATTCACCCCTCCACTTT | CASSGEGGDNSPLHF
14 | TRBD1 | NA | TRBJ1-2 | TRBV28 | TGTGCCAGCACCCCAGGGACAGCCGACTATGGCTACACCTTC | CASTPGTADYGYTF
14 | NA | NA | TRBJ2-3 | TRBV6-6 | TGTGCCAGCAGAGAACTCGCCAACGCAGATACGCAGTATTTT | CASRELANADTQYF
13 | NA | NA | TRBJ2-7 | TRBV11-2 | TGTGCCAGCAGCTTGCGTTCCTTTTACGAGCAGTACTTC | CASSLRSFYEQYF
14 | NA | NA | TRBJ1-4 | TRBV5-1 | TGCGCCAGCAGCGACACTTCAACTAATGAAAAACTGTTTTTT | CASSDTSTNEKLFF
16 | NA | NA | TRBJ2-5 | TRBV7-9 | TGTGCCAGCAGCTTAGGAGCTAGCTCCCGTGGAGAGACCCAGTACTTC | CASSLGASSRGETQYF
14 | NA | NA | TRBJ2-1 | TRBV5-1 | TGCGCCAGCAGCTTGACAGGTGGGATGTCAGAGCAGTTCTTC | CASSLTGGMSEQFF
14 | NA | NA | TRBJ1-4 | TRBV5-1 | TGCGCCAGCAGCTTGGACGTGGCTAATGAAAAACTGTTTTTT | CASSLDVANEKLFF
15 | TRBD2 | NA | TRBJ2-1 | TRBV5-1 | TGCGCCAGCCACAAAGTGGGAGGGGATAGGAATGAGCAGTTCTTC | CASHKVGGDRNEQFF
16 | NA | NA | TRBJ1-6 | TRBV4-1 | TGCGCCAGCAGCCAAGATCCCGCGCGGGGCAATTCACCCCTCCACTTT | CASSQDPARGNSPLHF
11 | NA | NA | TRBJ2-7 | TRBV5-6 | TGTGCCAGCAGCGATGGATACGAGCAGTACTTC | CASSDGYEQYF